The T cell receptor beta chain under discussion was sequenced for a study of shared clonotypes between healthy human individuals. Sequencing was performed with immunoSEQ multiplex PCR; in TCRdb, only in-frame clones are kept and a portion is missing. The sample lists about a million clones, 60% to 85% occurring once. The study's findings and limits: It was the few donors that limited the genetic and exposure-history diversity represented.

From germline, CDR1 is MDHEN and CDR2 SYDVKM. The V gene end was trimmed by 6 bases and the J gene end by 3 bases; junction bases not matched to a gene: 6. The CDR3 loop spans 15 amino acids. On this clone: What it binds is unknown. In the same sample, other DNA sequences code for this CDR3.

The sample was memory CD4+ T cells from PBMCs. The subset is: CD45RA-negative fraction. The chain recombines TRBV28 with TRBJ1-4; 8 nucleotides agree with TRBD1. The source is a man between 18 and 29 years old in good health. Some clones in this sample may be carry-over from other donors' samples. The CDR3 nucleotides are TGTGCCAGCAGCCTCCAGGGGGCAGCTAATGAAAAACTGTTTTTT. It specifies CASSLQGAANEKLFF. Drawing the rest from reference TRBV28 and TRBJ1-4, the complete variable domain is DVKVTQSSRYLVKRTGEKVFLECVQDMDHENMFWYRQDPGLGLRLIYFSYDVKMKEKGDIPEGYSVSREKKERFSLILESASTNQTSMYLCASSLQGAANEKLFFGSGTQLSVL.